This T cell receptor beta chain originates from a study of T-cell memory formation after mild COVID-19 (dated by TCRdb to 2020 to 2022). With regard to the full study: TCR sequence clusters from the two donors were largely donor specific. In a couple of donors, T-cell clones that expanded and contracted after mild COVID-19 were followed by sequencing TCRalpha and TCRbeta repertoires longitudinally. Two young, previously healthy adult volunteers, one female and one male, were included in the cohort. What the authors observed across the whole study: SARS-CoV-2 specificity was not confirmed for the second-wave clones peaking on day 37. The detection of some responding clones in pre-infection memory suggests that pre-existing cross-reactive memory T cells joined the SARS-CoV-2 response. From day 15 to 85, contracting clones showed balanced CD4/CD8 phenotypes, whereas a second wave of clones that expanded from day 15 to 37 leaned towards CD4+. Contracting CD4+ clones turned up mainly in the CM and EM memory subsets, whereas EMRA was where CD8+ clones were enriched. The study included only a couple of mild cases, and larger cohorts that include severe cases with pre-infection samples were judged to be necessary.

Sequencing was performed on an Illumina NovaSeq 6000. TCRalpha and TCRbeta cDNA libraries were built by 5'RACE with constant-segment primers, adding sample barcodes and unique molecular identifiers. Trizol reagent was used to extract RNA from every sample. Libraries were amplified in two PCR steps, with a second sample barcode and Illumina TruSeq adapters added in the second step. Sequencing of libraries was performed on an Illumina NovaSeq with 2 x 150 bp paired-end reads. Concerning the study's data processing: The reads were demultiplexed and collapsed into UMI-guided consensus sequences using migec v1.2.7. With mixcr v2.1.11, UMI consensuses were aligned to TRA and TRB V and J templates and assembled into clonotypes. Clonotypes were classified as expanded or contracted when called significant by both edgeR and NoisET, with noise models trained on biological replicates. For edgeR calls, the thresholds were a false discovery rate-adjusted p below 0.01 and a log2 fold-change of 1. As an exploratory analysis of dynamics, max-normalized trajectories of the 1000 most abundant clonotypes were examined with PCA combined with hierarchical clustering. Each responding clone was given a CD4 or CD8 phenotype based on the CD4+ and CD8+ repertoires, which had been sequenced separately. TCRdb redid the processing of the public reads, applying fastp at Q25 and MiXCR, and retained in-frame beta chains. Each entry is one CDR3 protein sequence, shown with its most common DNA and genes. For this entry, the V and J calls and clone size follow TCRdb and not the study's own pipeline. The sample table shows roughly 6,000 distinct CDR3 sequences, and 15% to 25% are seen once. 55% to 60% of the sample is held by the ten biggest clonotypes.

PBMCs were isolated by Ficoll-Paque density gradient centrifugation. V loses 7 bases at its end and J loses 7 bases; junction bases beyond the gene matches: 18. The CDR3 goes from the cysteine to the phenylalanine over 17 residues. Only the CDR3 DNA is retained, 51 bases long and in frame from the first base. CDR1 MNHEY and CDR2 SVGEGT are derived from the germline V gene. This clonotype came up many times. The clone's antigen remains unknown. Base qualities were left out, and no much larger clone turns up one base away. This chain joins TRBV6-2 or TRBV6-3 to TRBJ2-2, with 7 bases aligning to TRBD2. The receptor's source is an adult woman who had mild COVID-19 (a few samples of this study predate the infection). The sample titles of this study are shuffled in the database, so cell type and time point are left out; the donor was told from shared clones. The specimen sequenced was PBMCs or a T cell subset sorted from them (not recorded which). The encoded CDR3 is CASTKEGLAGVYGELFF. The nucleotides read TGTGCCAGCACAAAGGAGGGCCTCGCGGGAGTGTACGGGGAGCTGTTTTTT.